A single sample gave rise to the 26 T cell receptor beta chains below, sequenced in a study of T cell responses to AZD1222 COVID-19 vaccine. TCRdb keeps only in-frame clones here, not all; method: immunoSEQ multiplex PCR. The sample has some 120,000 clones; around 90% are singletons. Sequences were derived from peripheral blood, sampled on day 0 of AZD1222 vaccination. The receptors stem from an adult in good health.

This chain connects TRBV18 to TRBJ1-1, with D possibly matching TRBD1 (5 bases). The CDR3 loop spans 13 amino acids. V was trimmed by 0 bases and J by 12 bases, leaving 14 bases between them. Germline V gene lookup returns CDR1 KGHSH and CDR2 LQKENI. The CDR3 bases are TGTGCCAGCTCACCACCGGGGGGAGGGCAGACTTTCTTT. It translates to CASSPPGGGQTFF. Looking up the rest from reference TRBV18 and TRBJ1-1 gives the full variable domain: NAGVMQNPRHLVRRRGQEARLRCSPMKGHSHVYWYRQLPEEGLKFMVYLQKENIIDESGMPKERFSAEFPKEGPSILRIQQVVRGDSAAYFCASSPPGGGQTFFGQGTRLTVV.

The chain couples TRBV5-1 to TRBJ1-1; no definite D call. The V gene's germline CDR1 is SGHRS and CDR2 YFSETQ. The CDR3 has 14 residues. V was pared by 1 base and J by 1 base, with 8 bases between. CDR3 nucleotides: TGCGCCAGCAGCTTGTGGGCAGGGAACACTGAAGCTTTCTTT. This sequence encodes CASSLWAGNTEAFF. Filled out from reference TRBV5-1 and TRBJ1-1, the complete variable domain reads KAGVTQTPRYLIKTRGQQVTLSCSPISGHRSVSWYQQTPGQGLQFLFEYFSETQRNKGNFPGRFSGRQFSNSRSEMNVSTLELGDSALYLCASSLWAGNTEAFFGQGTRLTVV.

V usage is TRBV24-1 and J usage is TRBJ2-1; no firm D call. This CDR3 is built from 13 residues. Germline CDR1 KGHDR, CDR2 SFDVKD. The ends were cut back, 1 base at V and 5 bases at J, with 5 bases in the middle. CDR3 DNA sequence: TGTGCCACCAGTGATTTACTGGACAATGAGCAGTTCTTC. This translates into CATSDLLDNEQFF.

The rearrangement joins TRBV5-1 to TRBJ1-1; 12 bases agree with TRBD1. The CDR3 sequence is 13 residues long. CDR1 SGHRS and CDR2 YFSETQ come from the germline V gene. J gave up 8 bases and V 4 bases, and 3 bases lay outside the gene matches. CDR3 loop: CASSMGQGAEAFF. The CDR3, as DNA: TGCGCCAGCAGCATGGGACAGGGGGCAGAAGCTTTCTTT.

This clone was seen once. This chain uses TRBV18 with TRBJ2-5, with TRBD2 matching 7 bases. Germline V gene sequence: CDR1 KGHSH, CDR2 LQKENI. Trimming removed 3 bases from V and 1 base from J; junction bases left unmatched: 5. The CDR3 length is 15 residues. CDR3 sequence: CASSPIAGPQETQYF. CDR3 nucleotide sequence: TGTGCCAGCTCACCGATAGCGGGCCCCCAAGAGACCCAGTACTTC.

The chain combines TRBV5-4 with TRBJ2-7; D is unresolved. Per the germline V gene, CDR1 is SGHNT and CDR2 is YYREEE (reference sequence). V was clipped by 4 bases and J by 0 bases, with 11 bases between them. The length of the CDR3 is 14 residues. The chain's CDR3 is CASSQTYASYEQYF. The DNA of the CDR3 is TGTGCCAGCAGCCAGACCTACGCCTCCTACGAGCAGTACTTC.

This sequence joins TRBV28 and TRBJ2-7; 7 bases line up with TRBD1. V lost 5 bases and J lost 4; bases outside the gene matches: 11. Looked up from germline, CDR1 is MDHEN and CDR2 is SYDVKM. The CDR3 has 15 residues. The CDR3 nucleotides are TGTGCCAGCAGTACGGAGCCCAGGGACAGATACGAGCAGTACTTC. Amino acid sequence: CASSTEPRDRYEQYF.

This clone is a singleton in its sample. This sequence joins TRBV6-5 and TRBJ2-7; no firm D call. This CDR3 has 14 amino acids. V was trimmed by 8 bases and J by 5 bases, leaving 19 bases between them. Germline CDR1 MNHEY, CDR2 SVGAGI. The CDR3, as DNA: TGTGCCAGCCGGACCACTCTGGATGGTAACGAGCAGTACTTC. Protein sequence: CASRTTLDGNEQYF.

The chain links TRBV19 to TRBJ1-5, with 7 bases lining up with TRBD1. In germline, CDR1 is LNHDA, CDR2 SQIVND (reference sequence). The CDR3 runs 14 residues. V lost 8 bases and J lost 2; bases outside the gene matches: 6. CDR3 bases: TGTGCCAGTGAAGGGGGCTTAGGCAATCAGCCCCAGCATTTT. This sequence encodes CASEGGLGNQPQHF.

CDR3 loop: CASSSQETQYF. The CDR3, as DNA: TGTGCCAGCAGCTCGCAAGAGACCCAGTACTTC. The V and J genes are TRBV11-1 and TRBJ2-5; no clear D gene. Trimming removed 4 bases at V and 2 bases at J, with 2 bases between. CDR3 length: 11 residues. The germline V gene encodes CDR1 SGHAT and CDR2 FQDESV (reference sequence).

V usage is TRBV28 and J usage is TRBJ1-1; the D is unclear. The CDR3 consists of 12 residues. Per germline, CDR1 MDHEN and CDR2 SYDVKM. V dropped 7 bases and J dropped 0 bases, with 6 bases sitting between them. CDR3 region: CASNIMNTEAFF. The CDR3 DNA is TGTGCCAGCAATATTATGAACACTGAAGCTTTCTTT.

The chain is built from TRBV4-1 and TRBJ2-7; possibly TRBD1 for D (6 bases). The V gene's germline CDR1 is MGHRA and CDR2 YSYEKL. The V gene lost 1 base and the J gene lost 4 bases, with 14 bases spanning the gap. The CDR3 sequence is 15 residues long. CDR3 nucleotides: TGCGCCAGCAGCCAAGCTCAACAGGGTTCTTACGAGCAGTACTTC. It yields the protein CASSQAQQGSYEQYF.

The CDR3 spells CASSLTDTQYF. The DNA for the CDR3 is TGTGCCAGCAGCCTCACAGATACGCAGTATTTT. The chain joins TRBV5-4 to TRBJ2-3; D is uncertain. Germline V gene lookup returns CDR1 SGHNT and CDR2 YYREEE (reference sequence). The CDR3 extends over 11 amino acids. Trimming pared 4 bases from V and 2 bases from J, leaving 2 bases between. Full variable domain (remainder filled in from reference TRBV5-4 and TRBJ2-3): ETGVTQSPTHLIKTRGQQVTLRCSSQSGHNTVSWYQQALGQGPQFIFQYYREEENGRGNFPPRFSGLQFPNYSSELNVNALELDDSALYLCASSLTDTQYFGPGTRLTVL.

The rearrangement uses TRBV29-1 and TRBJ1-4, with D hard to call. The V end lost 5 bases, the J end lost 0 bases, and 1 base lay between the germline ends. Per the germline V gene, CDR1 is SQVTM and CDR2 is ANQGSEA. This CDR3 is built from 11 residues. CDR3 residues: CSVSTNEKLFF. CDR3 coding DNA: TGCAGCGTTTCAACTAATGAAAAACTGTTTTTT.

The rearrangement uses TRBV9 and TRBJ2-1; TRBD1 matches 7 bases. The V and J ends lost 0 bases and 1 base, in that order; junction bases with no gene match: 1. The germline CDR1 and CDR2 sequences are SGDLS and YYNGEE. This CDR3 spans 15 amino acids. CDR3 in amino acids: CASSVVGQSYNEQFF. The CDR3 region has the DNA TGTGCCAGCAGCGTAGTGGGACAGTCCTACAATGAGCAGTTCTTC.

The rearrangement joins TRBV28 to TRBJ1-2; 7 nucleotides agree with TRBD1. Germline assignment: CDR1 MDHEN and CDR2 SYDVKM. V lost 2 bases to trimming and J lost 2 bases; unmatched junction nucleotides: 2. This CDR3 is 14 amino acids long. The CDR3: CASSLTGENYGYTF. The CDR3 DNA follows: TGTGCCAGCAGTTTAACAGGGGAGAACTATGGCTACACCTTC.

The gene calls are TRBV24-1 and TRBJ2-2, with D tentatively TRBD1 (6 bases). Trimming stripped 4 bases from V and 5 bases from J, with 16 bases between. Germline V CDR1 and CDR2: KGHDR, SFDVKD. This CDR3 region has 16 residues. CDR3 nucleotides: TGTGCCACCAGTGACCCCGGTACAGGGACAACCGGGGAGCTGTTTTTT. Its translation: CATSDPGTGTTGELFF.

V gene TRBV19 combines with J gene TRBJ2-2; 12 bases match TRBD1. V was pared by 5 bases and J by 0 bases, with 4 bases of the junction left unmatched. The CDR3 spans 17 residues. Germline V lookup: CDR1 LNHDA, CDR2 SQIVND (reference sequence). The CDR3, as DNA: TGTGCCAGTAGTCCCCGGGACAGGGGGCCGAACACCGGGGAGCTGTTTTTT. As protein: CASSPRDRGPNTGELFF.

As for this clone: The identical CDR3 is also encoded by other nucleotide sequences in the sample. The J gene is TRBJ1-2, the V gene TRBV28; D call uncertain. CDR1 and CDR2 from the germline V gene are MDHEN and SYDVKM. The V gene lost 3 bases and the J gene lost 2 bases, with 10 bases spanning the gap. The CDR3 is made up of 14 amino acids. CDR3 amino acids: CASSFAGTNYGYTF. In DNA, the CDR3 is TGTGCCAGCAGTTTTGCAGGAACCAACTATGGCTACACCTTC.

The sample holds one count of this clone. The V call is TRBV18, the J call TRBJ1-4, with D perhaps TRBD1 (5 bases). The CDR3 has 14 amino acids. V gave up 3 bases and J gave up 8 bases, with 13 bases separating them. The germline V gene has CDR1 KGHSH and CDR2 LQKENI. Here the CDR3 reads CASSPSREREKLFF. DNA for the CDR3: TGTGCCAGCTCACCTTCCAGGGAGCGCGAAAAACTGTTTTTT.

This chain joins TRBV3-1 (or the pseudogene TRBV3-2) and TRBJ1-5, with D unresolved. V shed 2 bases and J shed 7 bases, with 12 bases lying between them. The CDR3 has 14 amino acids. Germline V CDR1 and CDR2: LGHDT, YNNKEL (reference sequence). The CDR3 sequence: CASSQYEGGQPQHF. DNA of the CDR3: TGTGCCAGCAGCCAATATGAGGGTGGGCAGCCCCAGCATTTT.

V and J are TRBV9 and TRBJ2-2, with D hard to call. Trimming pared 0 bases from V and 1 base from J, leaving 7 bases between. The germline gives CDR1 SGDLS, CDR2 YYNGEE. This CDR3 is 15 amino acids long. CDR3 DNA: TGTGCCAGCAGCGTAGGGTCTCGGAACACCGGGGAGCTGTTTTTT. Amino acids: CASSVGSRNTGELFF.

The sample holds one count of this clone. The CDR3: CASSLELAGSPLGEQYF. CDR3 coding DNA: TGCGCCAGCAGCCTTGAGCTAGCGGGGAGCCCTTTGGGTGAGCAGTACTTC. This chain joins TRBV4-1 and TRBJ2-7, with TRBD2 matching over 9 bases. This CDR3 spans 17 amino acids. Germline V gives CDR1 MGHRA, CDR2 YSYEKL. The V gene end was trimmed by 4 bases and the J gene end by 7 bases; junction bases not matched to a gene: 17.

In its sample, this clone was seen a few times. The gene calls are TRBV2 and TRBJ1-1; 9 bases are a match to TRBD1. With 6 bases clipped from V and 1 base from J, the junction kept 3 bases outside the gene matches. The CDR3 runs to 14 residues. CDR1 SNHLY and CDR2 FYNNEI come from the germline V gene. Here the CDR3 DNA reads TGTGCCAGCAGCAACAGGGGGCCGAACACTGAAGCTTTCTTT. Protein product: CASSNRGPNTEAFF.

This rearrangement joins TRBV5-1 to TRBJ1-1; TRBD1 is a possible D gene (6 bases). V lost 2 bases to trimming and J lost 8 bases, with 10 bases between them. Germline V gene sequence: CDR1 SGHRS, CDR2 YFSETQ. The CDR3 is 12 amino acids. This chain's CDR3 is CASSLPQGEAFF. The CDR3 coding sequence is TGCGCCAGCAGCTTACCTCAGGGGGAAGCTTTCTTT.

The genes are TRBV6-1 and TRBJ2-1; weak D call: TRBD1 (6 bases). Germline assignment: CDR1 MNHNS and CDR2 SASEGT. The CDR3 length is 16 residues. V was shortened by 2 bases and J by 3 bases, with 14 bases between the two germline ends. The CDR3 is CASSELDRTDYNEQFF. The DNA of the CDR3 is TGTGCCAGCAGTGAACTAGACAGGACCGACTACAATGAGCAGTTCTTC.